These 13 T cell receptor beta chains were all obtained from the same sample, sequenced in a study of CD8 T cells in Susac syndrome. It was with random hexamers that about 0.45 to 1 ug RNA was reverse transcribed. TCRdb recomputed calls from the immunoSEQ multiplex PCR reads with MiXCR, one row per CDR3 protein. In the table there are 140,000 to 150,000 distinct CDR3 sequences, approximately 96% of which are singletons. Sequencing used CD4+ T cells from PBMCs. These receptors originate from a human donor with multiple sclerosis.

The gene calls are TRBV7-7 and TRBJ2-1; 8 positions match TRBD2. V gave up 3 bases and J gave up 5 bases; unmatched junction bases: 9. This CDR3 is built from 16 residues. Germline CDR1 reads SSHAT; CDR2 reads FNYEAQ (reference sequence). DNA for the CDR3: TGTGCCAGCAGCTTGTCGGACCGGGGGGGGCACAATGAGCAGTTCTTC. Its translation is CASSLSDRGGHNEQFF. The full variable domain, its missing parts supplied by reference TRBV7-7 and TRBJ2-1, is GAGVSQSPRYKVTKRGQDVTLRCDPISSHATLYWYQQALGQGPEFLTYFNYEAQPDKSGLPSDRFSAERPEGSISTLTIQRTEQRDSAMYRCASSLSDRGGHNEQFFGPGTRLTVL.

CDR3 sequence reads: CSVWMGSGYEQYF. Here the CDR3 DNA reads TGCAGCGTATGGATGGGATCGGGCTACGAGCAGTACTTC. This chain links TRBV29-1 with TRBJ2-7; D unresolved. Germline V lookup: CDR1 SQVTM, CDR2 ANQGSEA. The V and J ends lost 6 bases and 3 bases respectively, with 15 bases between them. The CDR3 runs 13 residues.

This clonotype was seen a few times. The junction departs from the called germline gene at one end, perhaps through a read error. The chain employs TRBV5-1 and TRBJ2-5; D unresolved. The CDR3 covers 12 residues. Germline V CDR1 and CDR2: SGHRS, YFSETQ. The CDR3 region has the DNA TGTGCCAGCTCACCAACGGGAGAGACCCAGTACTTC. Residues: CASSPTGETQYF.

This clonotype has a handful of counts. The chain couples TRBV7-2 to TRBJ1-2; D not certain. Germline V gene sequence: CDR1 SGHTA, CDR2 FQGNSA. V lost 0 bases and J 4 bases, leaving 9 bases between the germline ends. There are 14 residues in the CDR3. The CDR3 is CASSLAQATYGYTF. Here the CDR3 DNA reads TGTGCCAGCAGCTTAGCGCAAGCTACCTATGGCTACACCTTC.

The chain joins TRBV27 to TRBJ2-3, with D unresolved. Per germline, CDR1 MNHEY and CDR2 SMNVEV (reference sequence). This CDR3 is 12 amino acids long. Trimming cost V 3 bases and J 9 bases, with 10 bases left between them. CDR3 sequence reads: CASSFAAGTQYF. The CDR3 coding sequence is TGTGCCAGCAGTTTCGCGGCCGGAACGCAGTATTTT.

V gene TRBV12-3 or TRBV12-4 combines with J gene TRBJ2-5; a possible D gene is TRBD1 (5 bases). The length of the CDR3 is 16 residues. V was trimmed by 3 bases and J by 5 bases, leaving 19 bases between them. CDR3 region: CASSFAGAPPGETQYF. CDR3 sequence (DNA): TGTGCCAGCAGTTTCGCTGGGGCGCCCCCCGGGGAGACCCAGTACTTC.

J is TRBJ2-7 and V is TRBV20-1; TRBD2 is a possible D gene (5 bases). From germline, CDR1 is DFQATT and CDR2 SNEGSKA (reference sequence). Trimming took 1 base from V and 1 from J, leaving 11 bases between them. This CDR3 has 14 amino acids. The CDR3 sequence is CSARGPPGSYEQYF. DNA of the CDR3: TGCAGTGCTAGAGGTCCCCCGGGGTCCTACGAGCAGTACTTC.

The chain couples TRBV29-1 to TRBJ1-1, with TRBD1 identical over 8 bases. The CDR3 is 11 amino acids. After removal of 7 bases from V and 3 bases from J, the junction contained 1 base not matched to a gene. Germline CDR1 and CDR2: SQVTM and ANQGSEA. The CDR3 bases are TGCAGCGCGGACAGGGACACTGAAGCTTTCTTT. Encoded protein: CSADRDTEAFF.

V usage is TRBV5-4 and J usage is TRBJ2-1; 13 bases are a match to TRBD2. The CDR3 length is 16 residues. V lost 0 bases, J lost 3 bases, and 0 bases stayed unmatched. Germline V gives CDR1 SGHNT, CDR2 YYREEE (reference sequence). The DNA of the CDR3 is TGTGCCAGCAGCTTGGGGACTAGCGGGGGCTACAATGAGCAGTTCTTC. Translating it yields CASSLGTSGGYNEQFF.

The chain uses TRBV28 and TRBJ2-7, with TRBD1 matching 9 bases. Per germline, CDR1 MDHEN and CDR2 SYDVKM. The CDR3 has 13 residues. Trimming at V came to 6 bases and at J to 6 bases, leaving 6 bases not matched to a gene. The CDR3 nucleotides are TGTGCCAGCAGGGCGACAGGGGGTGGCGAGCAGTACTTC. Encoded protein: CASRATGGGEQYF. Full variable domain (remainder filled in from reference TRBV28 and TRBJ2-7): DVKVTQSSRYLVKRTGEKVFLECVQDMDHENMFWYRQDPGLGLRLIYFSYDVKMKEKGDIPEGYSVSREKKERFSLILESASTNQTSMYLCASRATGGGEQYFGPGTRLTVT.

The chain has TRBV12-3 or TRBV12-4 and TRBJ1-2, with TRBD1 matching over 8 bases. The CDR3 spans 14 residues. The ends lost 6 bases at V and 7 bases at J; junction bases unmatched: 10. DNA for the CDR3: TGTGCCAGCAGGCACCGACAGGGGTTACTTGGCTACACCTTC. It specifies CASRHRQGLLGYTF.

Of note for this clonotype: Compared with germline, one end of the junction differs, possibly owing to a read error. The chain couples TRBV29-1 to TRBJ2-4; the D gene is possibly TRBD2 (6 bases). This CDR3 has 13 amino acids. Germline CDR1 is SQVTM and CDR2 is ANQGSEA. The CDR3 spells CSVRLGESYPSFF. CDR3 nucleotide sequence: TGCAGCGTACGACTAGGTGAAAGCTACCCGTCTTTCTTC.

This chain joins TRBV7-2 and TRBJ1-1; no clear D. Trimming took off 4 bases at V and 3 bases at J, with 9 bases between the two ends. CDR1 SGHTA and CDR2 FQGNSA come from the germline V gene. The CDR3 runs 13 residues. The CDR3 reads CASSSQRYTEAFF. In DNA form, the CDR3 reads TGTGCCAGCAGCTCGCAAAGATACACTGAAGCTTTCTTT.